These 26 T cell receptor beta chains originate from one sample sequenced in a study of OX40 agonist ivuxolimab in advanced cancers. The data were produced by immunoSEQ multiplex PCR, yet TCRdb's version contains in-frame clones alone and is incomplete. Found here are 70,000 to 75,000 clones, 85% to 90% of them singletons; the top ten hold roughly 0.99%. The sample in question was CD4+ or CD8+ T cells sorted from blood, obtained in a trial of the OX40 agonist ivuxolimab. The receptors were gathered from an adult with an advanced solid tumor such as melanoma, head and neck, liver or kidney cancer.

The V and J genes are TRBV19 and TRBJ2-4; no clear D gene. Germline V lookup: CDR1 LNHDA, CDR2 SQIVND (reference sequence). This CDR3 has 16 amino acids. V was shortened by 10 bases and J by 3 bases, with 22 bases between the two germline ends. The chain's CDR3 is CATKWWATCFKNIQYF. CDR3 nucleotide sequence: TGTGCCACCAAGTGGTGGGCGACTTGCTTCAAAAACATTCAGTACTTC. The full variable domain, completed using reference TRBV19 and TRBJ2-4, is DGGITQSPKYLFRKEGQNVTLSCEQNLNHDAMYWYRQDPGQGLRLIYYSQIVNDFQKGDIAEGYSVSREKKESFPLTVTSAQKNPTAFYLCATKWWATCFKNIQYFGAGTRLSVL.

The V and J genes are TRBV6-5 and TRBJ1-6; weak D call: TRBD1 (5 bases). This CDR3 has 16 residues. V lost 4 bases and J lost 7, with 17 bases in between. In germline, CDR1 is MNHEY, CDR2 SVGAGI. The CDR3 sequence is CASSLTALGGNSPLHF. Here the CDR3 DNA reads TGTGCCAGCAGTTTAACGGCCCTGGGGGGAAATTCACCCCTCCACTTT.

This clone was recorded only once. This sequence joins TRBV6-6 and TRBJ2-1, with D possibly being TRBD1 (5 bases). The CDR3 spans 16 residues. The germline V gene has CDR1 MNHNY and CDR2 SVGAGI (reference sequence). V lost 8 bases, J lost 6 bases, and 23 bases lay in between. CDR3 region: CASRKPQGSVGNEQFF. CDR3 DNA: TGTGCCAGCCGGAAACCCCAGGGTAGTGTTGGCAATGAGCAGTTCTTC.

V is TRBV5-1 and J is TRBJ1-3, with D possibly being TRBD1 (5 bases). The ends were cut back, 4 bases at V and 4 bases at J, with 18 bases in the middle. The germline gives CDR1 SGHRS, CDR2 YFSETQ. CDR3 length: 16 residues. CDR3 in amino acids: CASSTGDRPAGNTIYF. In nucleotides, the CDR3 is TGCGCCAGCAGCACAGGAGACAGACCAGCGGGAAACACCATATATTTT.

The rearrangement joins TRBV7-2 to TRBJ2-1, with 8 bases matching TRBD1. This CDR3 contains 16 residues. The V gene end was trimmed by 5 bases and the J gene end by 4 bases; junction bases not matched to a gene: 10. Looked up from germline, CDR1 is SGHTA and CDR2 is FQGNSA. CDR3 nucleotides: TGTGCCAGCAGCAGGGCGACAGGGGACTTTTACAATGAGCAGTTCTTC. Its protein is CASSRATGDFYNEQFF.

This clone showed up just once. J is TRBJ2-3 and V is TRBV9; TRBD1 agrees at 9 bases. The CDR3 totals 15 residues. Unmatched junction bases numbered 4, after V lost 0 bases and J lost 5 bases. Germline V CDR1 and CDR2: SGDLS, YYNGEE. Here the CDR3 DNA reads TGTGCCAGCAGCGTAGACAGGGGGCGGATAGATACGCAGTATTTT. Protein product: CASSVDRGRIDTQYF.

The chain carries TRBV6-6 and TRBJ2-2, with D perhaps matching TRBD1 or TRBD2 (5 bases each). V lost 0 bases, J lost 6 bases, and 8 bases lay in between. Germline V CDR1 and CDR2: MNHNY, SVGAGI (reference sequence). The CDR3 covers 14 residues. The CDR3 nucleotides read TGTGCCAGCAGTTACTCGACGGGGCCCGGGGAGCTGTTTTTT. Residues: CASSYSTGPGELFF.

This CDR3 is CSVVRQEGAGRQYF. The CDR3 DNA is TGCAGCGTTGTACGACAGGAGGGAGCGGGGCGGCAGTACTTC. J is TRBJ2-7 and V is TRBV29-1; maybe TRBD2 (7 bases). V was shortened by 4 bases and J by 9 bases, with 22 bases between the two germline ends. Germline assignment: CDR1 SQVTM and CDR2 ANQGSEA. The CDR3 runs to 14 residues.

The chain links TRBV19 to TRBJ2-1; D is perhaps TRBD1 (5 bases). CDR3 length: 15 residues. Deletions cut 4 bases from V and 8 bases from J, with 18 bases between. The germline V gene has CDR1 LNHDA and CDR2 SQIVND (reference sequence). CDR3 DNA: TGTGCCAGTAGTACCCCCCACAGGTGGGGATATGAGCAGTTCTTC. It is translated as CASSTPHRWGYEQFF.

V and J are TRBV29-1 and TRBJ2-1; D remains ambiguous. The CDR3 consists of 9 residues. CDR1 and CDR2 (germline): SQVTM, ANQGSEA. V gave up 4 bases and J gave up 8 bases, with 3 bases separating them. The CDR3 region has the DNA TGCAGCGTTGGGGATGAGCAGTTCTTC. Its protein product is CSVGDEQFF.

This clone was counted a few times. The chain joins TRBV27 to TRBJ1-5; 7 nucleotides agree with TRBD1. The J segment lost 6 bases and the V segment lost 5 bases, leaving 7 bases of the junction unmatched. The germline V gene has CDR1 MNHEY and CDR2 SMNVEV (reference sequence). The CDR3 is 14 residues long. The CDR3, as DNA: TGTGCCAGCAGTGAATACAGGGGCGGTCAGCCCCAGCATTTT. As protein: CASSEYRGGQPQHF.

V gene TRBV5-1 combines with J gene TRBJ1-4; D perhaps matches TRBD1 (5 bases). This CDR3 spans 14 amino acids. Trimming took off 4 bases at V and 7 bases at J, with 14 bases between the two ends. Germline V gives CDR1 SGHRS, CDR2 YFSETQ. The CDR3 spells CASSPRDVSEKLFF. The DNA of the CDR3 is TGCGCCAGCAGCCCGCGGGACGTCAGTGAAAAACTGTTTTTT. Full variable domain (outside the CDR3, taken from reference TRBV5-1 and TRBJ1-4): KAGVTQTPRYLIKTRGQQVTLSCSPISGHRSVSWYQQTPGQGLQFLFEYFSETQRNKGNFPGRFSGRQFSNSRSEMNVSTLELGDSALYLCASSPRDVSEKLFFGSGTQLSVL.

A few counts support this clone. J is TRBJ2-7 and V is TRBV6-1; D is unclear. Deletions cut 10 bases from V and 1 base from J, with 2 bases between. Germline V gene sequence: CDR1 MNHNS, CDR2 SASEGT. This CDR3 is 9 amino acids long. The CDR3 protein is CATSYEQYF. The CDR3 bases are TGTGCCACTTCCTACGAGCAGTACTTC.

The chain combines TRBV19 with TRBJ1-5, with D unclear. Trimming took off 1 base at V and 2 bases at J, with 0 bases between the two ends. The CDR3 length is 12 residues. Per the germline V gene, CDR1 is LNHDA and CDR2 is SQIVND (reference sequence). The CDR3 sequence: CASSIGNQPQHF. CDR3 nucleotides: TGTGCCAGTAGTATAGGCAATCAGCCCCAGCATTTT.

The chain uses TRBV7-9 and TRBJ2-1; the match to TRBD2 covers 8 bases. Trimming at V came to 4 bases and at J to 6 bases, leaving 2 bases not matched to a gene. CDR1 SEHNR and CDR2 FQNEAQ come from the germline V gene (reference sequence). CDR3 length equals 13 residues. For the CDR3, the DNA is TGTGCCAGCAGCTCCGGGGGGGGCAATGAGCAGTTCTTC. Translated: CASSSGGGNEQFF.

J is TRBJ2-2 and V is TRBV7-9; no reliable D call. The CDR3 sequence is 12 residues long. V lost 0 bases and J 9 bases, leaving 5 bases between the germline ends. The V gene's germline CDR1 is SEHNR and CDR2 FQNEAQ (reference sequence). The CDR3 protein is CASSLAGRELFF. CDR3 bases: TGTGCCAGCAGCTTAGCTGGTAGGGAGCTGTTTTTT. The whole variable domain, remainder taken from reference TRBV7-9 and TRBJ2-2, is DTGVSQNPRHKITKRGQNVTFRCDPISEHNRLYWYRQTLGQGPEFLTYFQNEAQLEKSRLLSDRFSAERPKGSFSTLEIQRTEQGDSAMYLCASSLAGRELFFGEGSRLTVL.

The chain uses TRBV18 and TRBJ1-2; D gene ambiguous. The germline gives CDR1 KGHSH, CDR2 LQKENI. CDR3 size: 13 residues. V lost 5 bases and J lost 8, with 15 bases in between. The CDR3 nucleotides are TGTGCCAGCTCAACCCTTTCCGGGGTCGGCTACACCTTC. The encoded protein is CASSTLSGVGYTF.

The chain uses TRBV2 and TRBJ1-1; D is uncertain. Per the germline V gene, CDR1 is SNHLY and CDR2 is FYNNEI. The V gene lost 8 bases and the J gene lost 3 bases, with 7 bases spanning the gap. The CDR3 has 11 residues. CDR3 nucleotides: TGTGCCAGCTCCCTCTACACTGAAGCTTTCTTT. Translating gives CASSLYTEAFF.

This chain uses TRBV28 with TRBJ1-6; TRBD1 aligns across 7 bases. The germline V gene has CDR1 MDHEN and CDR2 SYDVKM. V lost 6 bases to trimming and J lost 9 bases; unmatched junction nucleotides: 11. The CDR3 has 15 amino acids. In nucleotides, the CDR3 is TGTGCCAGCAGCGTCCAGGGGGGAGGAGCTTCACCCCTCCACTTT. This encodes CASSVQGGGASPLHF.

The J gene is TRBJ2-5, the V gene TRBV6-5; D possibly corresponds to TRBD1 (6 bases). The DNA matches TRBJ2-7 better at its end, which makes the J call doubtful. The CDR3 length is 14 residues. The germline CDR1 and CDR2 sequences are MNHEY and SVGAGI. Written as DNA, the CDR3 is TGTGCCAGCAGTTACTCAGGGACAAACTACGAGCAGTACTTC. It is translated as CASSYSGTNYEQYF.

In this sample, this clone turned up a few times. V gene TRBV7-9 combines with J gene TRBJ2-5; D perhaps matches TRBD2 (5 bases). Germline lookup yields CDR1 SEHNR and CDR2 FQNEAQ (reference sequence). Trimming stripped 3 bases from V and 4 bases from J, with 18 bases between. The CDR3 runs to 16 residues. The CDR3 DNA follows: TGTGCCAGCAGCTTTGGTTCGGGAAAGGCGGGAGAGACCCAGTACTTC. It specifies CASSFGSGKAGETQYF.

The chain joins TRBV28 to TRBJ2-7; TRBD2 matches 7 bases. With V trimmed by 2 bases and J by 7 bases, 8 bases remained unmatched. Germline lookup yields CDR1 MDHEN and CDR2 SYDVKM. The CDR3 length is 14 residues. This chain's CDR3 is CASSLRGSGGEQYF. CDR3 coding DNA: TGTGCCAGCAGTTTACGCGGGAGCGGTGGGGAGCAGTACTTC. The whole variable domain, remainder taken from reference TRBV28 and TRBJ2-7, is DVKVTQSSRYLVKRTGEKVFLECVQDMDHENMFWYRQDPGLGLRLIYFSYDVKMKEKGDIPEGYSVSREKKERFSLILESASTNQTSMYLCASSLRGSGGEQYFGPGTRLTVT.

J is TRBJ1-5 and V is TRBV4-2; D gene ambiguous. Germline V CDR1 and CDR2: LGHNA, YNFKEQ. The CDR3 contains 13 residues. V was trimmed by 0 bases and J by 7 bases, leaving 7 bases between them. CDR3 protein: CASSQDQGQPQHF. CDR3 DNA: TGTGCCAGCAGCCAAGATCAAGGGCAGCCCCAGCATTTT.

This chain joins TRBV30 and TRBJ1-2; D gene uncertain. Germline-derived CDR1 and CDR2 are GTSNPN and SVGIG (reference sequence). Trimming pared 5 bases from V and 1 base from J, leaving 11 bases between. This CDR3 is 13 amino acids long. The CDR3 sequence: CAWSRQINYGYTF. The CDR3 nucleotides read TGTGCCTGGTCCCGCCAGATTAACTATGGCTACACCTTC.

V usage is TRBV7-3 and J usage is TRBJ2-1, with D unclear. CDR1 is SGHTA and CDR2 is FQGTGA in the germline V gene. This CDR3 is built from 15 residues. V was cut by 2 bases and J by 0 bases, with 8 bases left in between. CDR3 loop: CASSLGVSSYNEQFF. CDR3 DNA: TGTGCCAGCAGCTTAGGTGTCAGCTCCTACAATGAGCAGTTCTTC.

The chain couples TRBV6-5 to TRBJ1-1; no firm D call. Germline V lookup: CDR1 MNHEY, CDR2 SVGAGI. Between the trimmed V and J ends, which lost 8 bases and 4 bases, there was a span of 11 bases. This CDR3 has 12 amino acids. The CDR3 DNA reads TGTGCCAGCCTGGGTCCCAGCACTGAAGCTTTCTTT. Protein sequence: CASLGPSTEAFF.